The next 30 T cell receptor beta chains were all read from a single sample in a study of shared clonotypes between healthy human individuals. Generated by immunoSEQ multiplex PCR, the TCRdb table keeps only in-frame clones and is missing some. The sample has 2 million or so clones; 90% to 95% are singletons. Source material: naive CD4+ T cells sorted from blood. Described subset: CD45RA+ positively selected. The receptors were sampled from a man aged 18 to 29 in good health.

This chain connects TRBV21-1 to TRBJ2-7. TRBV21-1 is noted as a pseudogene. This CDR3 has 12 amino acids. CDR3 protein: CASTNVGVGVNF. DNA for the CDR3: TGTGCCAGCACTAATGTGGGGGTCGGGGTGAACTTC.

This chain's CDR3 is CASSLATGLADLFF. The CDR3, as DNA: TGCGCCAGCAGCTTGGCCACGGGACTAGCAGATTTGTTCTTC. The chain is built from TRBV5-1 and TRBJ2-1; 9 nucleotides match TRBD2. Trimming cost V 0 bases and J 15 bases; bases outside gene matches: 10. Germline V lookup: CDR1 SGHRS, CDR2 YFSETQ. This CDR3 has 14 amino acids.

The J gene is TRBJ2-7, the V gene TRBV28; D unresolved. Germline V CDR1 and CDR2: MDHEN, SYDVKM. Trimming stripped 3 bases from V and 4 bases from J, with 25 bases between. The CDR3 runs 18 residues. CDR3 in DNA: TGTGCCAGCAGTTTCGGCTTTGGTGGTCAGAACCCCTCTTACGAGCAGTACTTC. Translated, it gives CASSFGFGGQNPSYEQYF.

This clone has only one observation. The CDR3 loop is CAISGQANQPQHF. CDR3 in DNA: TGTGCCATCAGTGGACAGGCGAATCAGCCCCAGCATTTT. The chain uses TRBV10-3 and TRBJ1-5; possible D gene TRBD1, 6 bases. Germline V gives CDR1 ENHRY, CDR2 SYGVKD. V lost 4 bases to trimming and J lost 4 bases, with 8 bases between them. There are 13 residues in the CDR3.

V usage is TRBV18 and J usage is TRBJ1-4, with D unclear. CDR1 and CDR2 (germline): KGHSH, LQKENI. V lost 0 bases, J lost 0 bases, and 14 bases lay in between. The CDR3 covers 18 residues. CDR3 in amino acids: CASSPPNGDSATNEKLFF. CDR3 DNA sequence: TGTGCCAGCTCACCACCGAACGGGGATTCGGCAACTAATGAAAAACTGTTTTTT.

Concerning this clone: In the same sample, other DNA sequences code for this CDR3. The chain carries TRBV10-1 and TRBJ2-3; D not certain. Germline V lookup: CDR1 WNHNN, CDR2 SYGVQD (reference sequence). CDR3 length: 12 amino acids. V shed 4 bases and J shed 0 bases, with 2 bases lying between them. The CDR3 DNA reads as TGCGCCAGCAGTGGTAGCACAGATACGCAGTATTTT. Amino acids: CASSGSTDTQYF.

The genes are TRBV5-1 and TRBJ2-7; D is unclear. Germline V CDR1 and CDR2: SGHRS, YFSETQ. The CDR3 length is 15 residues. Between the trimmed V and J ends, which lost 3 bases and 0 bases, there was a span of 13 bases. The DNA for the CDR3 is TGCGCCAGCAGCTACGAAGGCAGGCCCTCCTACGAGCAGTACTTC. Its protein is CASSYEGRPSYEQYF.

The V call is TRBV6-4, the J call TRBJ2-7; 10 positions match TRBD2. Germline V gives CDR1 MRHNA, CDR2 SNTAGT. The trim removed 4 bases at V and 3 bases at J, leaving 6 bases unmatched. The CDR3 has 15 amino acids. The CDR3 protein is CASSAASGGNYEQYF. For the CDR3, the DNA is TGTGCCAGCAGTGCCGCTAGCGGGGGTAACTACGAGCAGTACTTC.

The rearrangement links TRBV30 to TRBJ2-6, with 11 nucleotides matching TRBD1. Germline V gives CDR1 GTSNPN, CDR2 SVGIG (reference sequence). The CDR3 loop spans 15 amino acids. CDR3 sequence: CATGQGASGANVLTF. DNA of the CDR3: TGTGCGACTGGACAGGGGGCCTCTGGGGCCAACGTCCTGACTTTC.

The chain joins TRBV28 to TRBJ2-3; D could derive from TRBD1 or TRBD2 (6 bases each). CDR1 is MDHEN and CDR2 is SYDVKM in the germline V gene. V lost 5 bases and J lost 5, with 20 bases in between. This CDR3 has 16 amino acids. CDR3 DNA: TGTGCCAGCAGTGCCTGGGGGGCCAAGGGGGAAGATACGCAGTATTTT. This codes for CASSAWGAKGEDTQYF.

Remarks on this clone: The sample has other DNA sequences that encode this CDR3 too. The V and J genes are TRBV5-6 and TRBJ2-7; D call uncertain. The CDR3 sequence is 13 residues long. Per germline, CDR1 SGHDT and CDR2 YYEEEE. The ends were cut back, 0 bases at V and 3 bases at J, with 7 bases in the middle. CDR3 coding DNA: TGTGCCAGCAGCTTGGCCTGGGGCTACGAGCAGTACTTC. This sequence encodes CASSLAWGYEQYF.

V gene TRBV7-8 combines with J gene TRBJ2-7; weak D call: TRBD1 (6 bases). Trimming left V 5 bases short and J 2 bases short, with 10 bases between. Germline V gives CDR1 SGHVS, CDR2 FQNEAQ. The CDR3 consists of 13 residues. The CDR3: CASSHTGPYEQYF. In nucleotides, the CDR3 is TGTGCCAGCAGCCACACAGGGCCCTACGAGCAGTACTTC.

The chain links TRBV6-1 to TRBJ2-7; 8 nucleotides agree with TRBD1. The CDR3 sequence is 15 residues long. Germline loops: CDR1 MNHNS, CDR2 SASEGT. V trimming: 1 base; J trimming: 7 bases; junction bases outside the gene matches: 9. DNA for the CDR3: TGTGCCAGCAGTGAAGAAGAGGGACAGGTCTTGGAGCAGTACTTC. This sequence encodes CASSEEEGQVLEQYF.

The CDR3 sequence is CASSKDRGEQYF. The CDR3 coding sequence is TGTGCCAGCAGCAAGGACAGGGGGGAGCAGTACTTC. The chain combines TRBV11-2 with TRBJ2-7; TRBD1 matches at 10 bases. The CDR3 is 12 amino acids. The J segment lost 7 bases and the V segment lost 5 bases, leaving 2 bases of the junction unmatched. The germline V gene encodes CDR1 SGHAT and CDR2 FQNNGV.

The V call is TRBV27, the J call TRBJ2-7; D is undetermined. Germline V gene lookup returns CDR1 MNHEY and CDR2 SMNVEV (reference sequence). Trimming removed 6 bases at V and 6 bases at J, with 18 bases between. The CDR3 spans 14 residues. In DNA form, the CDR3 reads TGTGCCAGCAGCCAAATTGGTCAGAGCCGCGAGCAGTACTTC. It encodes CASSQIGQSREQYF.

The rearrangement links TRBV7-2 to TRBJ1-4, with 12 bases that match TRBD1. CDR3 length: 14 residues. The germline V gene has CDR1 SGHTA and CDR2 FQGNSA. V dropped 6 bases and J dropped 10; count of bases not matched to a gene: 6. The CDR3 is CASSTGTGGAKLFF. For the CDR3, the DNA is TGTGCCAGCAGTACCGGGACAGGGGGCGCAAAACTGTTTTTT.

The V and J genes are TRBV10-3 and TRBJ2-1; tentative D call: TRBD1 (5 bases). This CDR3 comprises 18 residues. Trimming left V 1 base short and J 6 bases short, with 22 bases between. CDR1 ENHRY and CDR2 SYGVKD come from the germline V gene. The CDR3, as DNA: TGTGCCATCAGTGAGTTGACCCCGGCCAGGGTTAGTAGCAATGAGCAGTTCTTC. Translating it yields CAISELTPARVSSNEQFF.

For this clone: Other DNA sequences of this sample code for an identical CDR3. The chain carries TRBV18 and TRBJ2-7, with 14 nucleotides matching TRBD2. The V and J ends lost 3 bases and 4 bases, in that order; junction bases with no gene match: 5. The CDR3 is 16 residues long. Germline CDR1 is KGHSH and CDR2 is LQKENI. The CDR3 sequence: CASSPGTSGSSYEQYF. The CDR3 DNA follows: TGTGCCAGCTCACCGGGGACTAGCGGGAGTTCTTACGAGCAGTACTTC.

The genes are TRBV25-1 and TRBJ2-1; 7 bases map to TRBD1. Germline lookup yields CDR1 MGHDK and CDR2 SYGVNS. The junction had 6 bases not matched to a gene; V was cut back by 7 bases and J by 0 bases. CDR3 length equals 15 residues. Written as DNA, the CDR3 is TGTGCCAGCACCCCGTCAGGGGGCTCCTACAATGAGCAGTTCTTC. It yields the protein CASTPSGGSYNEQFF. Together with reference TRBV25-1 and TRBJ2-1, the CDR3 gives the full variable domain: EADIYQTPRYLVIGTGKKITLECSQTMGHDKMYWYQQDPGMELHLIHYSYGVNSTEKGDLSSESTVSRIRTEHFPLTLESARPSHTSQYLCASTPSGGSYNEQFFGPGTRLTVL.

CDR3 nucleotides: TGTGCCAGTAGTATAGCGCAGGGGGCCACCAAAAACATTCAGTACTTC. Its protein is CASSIAQGATKNIQYF. This sequence joins TRBV19 and TRBJ2-4; 8 nucleotides line up with TRBD1. CDR1 is LNHDA and CDR2 is SQIVND in the germline V gene (reference sequence). The junction had 4 bases not matched to a gene; V was cut back by 1 base and J by 2 bases. The CDR3 contains 16 residues.

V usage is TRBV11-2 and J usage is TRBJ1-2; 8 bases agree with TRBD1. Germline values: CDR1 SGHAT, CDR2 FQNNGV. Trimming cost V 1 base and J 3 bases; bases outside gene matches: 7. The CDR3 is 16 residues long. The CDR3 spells CASSLGTGKVDYGYTF. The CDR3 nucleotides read TGTGCCAGCAGCTTAGGGACAGGGAAGGTTGACTATGGCTACACCTTC.

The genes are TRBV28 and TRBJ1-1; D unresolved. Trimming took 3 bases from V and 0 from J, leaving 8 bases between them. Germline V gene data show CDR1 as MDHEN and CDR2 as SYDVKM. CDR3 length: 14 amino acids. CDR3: CASSFLGMNTEAFF. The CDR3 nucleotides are TGTGCCAGCAGTTTTTTAGGGATGAACACTGAAGCTTTCTTT.

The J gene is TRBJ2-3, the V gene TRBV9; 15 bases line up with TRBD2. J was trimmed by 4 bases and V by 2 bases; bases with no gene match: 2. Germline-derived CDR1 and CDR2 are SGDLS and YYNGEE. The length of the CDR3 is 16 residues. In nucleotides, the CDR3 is TGTGCCAGCAGCGTCGGGACTAGCGGGAGGTCAGATACGCAGTATTTT. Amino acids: CASSVGTSGRSDTQYF.

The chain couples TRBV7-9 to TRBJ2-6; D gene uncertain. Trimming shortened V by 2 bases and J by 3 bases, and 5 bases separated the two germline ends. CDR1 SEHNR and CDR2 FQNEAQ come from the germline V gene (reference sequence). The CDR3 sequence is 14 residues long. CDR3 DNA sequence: TGTGCCAGCAGCTTATCGGTTGGGGCCAACGTCCTGACTTTC. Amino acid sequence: CASSLSVGANVLTF.

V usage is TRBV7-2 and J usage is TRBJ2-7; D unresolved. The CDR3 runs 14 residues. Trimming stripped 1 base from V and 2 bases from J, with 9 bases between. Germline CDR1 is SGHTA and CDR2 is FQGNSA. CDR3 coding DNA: TGTGCCAGCAGCTTAGGAGACTCTACCTACGAGCAGTACTTC. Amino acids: CASSLGDSTYEQYF.

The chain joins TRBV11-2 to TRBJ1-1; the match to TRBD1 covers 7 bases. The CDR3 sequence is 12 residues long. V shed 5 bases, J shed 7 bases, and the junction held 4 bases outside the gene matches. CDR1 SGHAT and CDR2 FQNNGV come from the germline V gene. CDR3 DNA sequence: TGTGCCAGCAGCCCACAGGGGAGTGAAGCTTTCTTT. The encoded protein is CASSPQGSEAFF.

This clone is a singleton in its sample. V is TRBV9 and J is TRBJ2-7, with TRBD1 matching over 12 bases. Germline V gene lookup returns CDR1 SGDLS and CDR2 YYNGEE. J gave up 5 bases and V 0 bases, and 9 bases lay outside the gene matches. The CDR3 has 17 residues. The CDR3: CASSVAVGDRGPHEQYF. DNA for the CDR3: TGTGCCAGCAGCGTAGCGGTAGGGGACAGGGGGCCCCACGAGCAGTACTTC. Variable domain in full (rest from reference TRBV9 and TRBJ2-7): DSGVTQTPKHLITATGQRVTLRCSPRSGDLSVYWYQQSLDQGLQFLIQYYNGEERAKGNILERFSAQQFPDLHSELNLSSLELGDSALYFCASSVAVGDRGPHEQYFGPGTRLTVT.

CDR3 nucleotide sequence: TGTGCCATCAGTGAGGGGCAGGGGTCTTTAGCTTTCTTT. It is translated as CAISEGQGSLAFF. The V and J genes are TRBV10-3 and TRBJ1-1; tentative D call: TRBD1 (6 bases). CDR3 length: 13 residues. V lost 2 bases to trimming and J lost 10 bases, with 14 bases between them. CDR1 and CDR2 (germline): ENHRY, SYGVKD.

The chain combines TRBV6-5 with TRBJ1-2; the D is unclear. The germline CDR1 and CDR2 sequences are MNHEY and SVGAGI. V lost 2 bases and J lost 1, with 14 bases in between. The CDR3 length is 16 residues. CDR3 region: CASSYRPEGSNYGYTF. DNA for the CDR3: TGTGCCAGCAGTTACAGGCCTGAAGGCAGTAACTATGGCTACACCTTC.

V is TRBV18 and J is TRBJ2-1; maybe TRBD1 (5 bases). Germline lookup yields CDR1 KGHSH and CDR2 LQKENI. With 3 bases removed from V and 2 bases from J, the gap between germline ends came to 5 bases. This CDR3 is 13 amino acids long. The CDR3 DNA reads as TGTGCCAGCTCACCGACAGCCTACAATGAGCAGTTCTTC. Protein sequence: CASSPTAYNEQFF. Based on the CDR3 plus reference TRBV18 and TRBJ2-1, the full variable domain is NAGVMQNPRHLVRRRGQEARLRCSPMKGHSHVYWYRQLPEEGLKFMVYLQKENIIDESGMPKERFSAEFPKEGPSILRIQQVVRGDSAAYFCASSPTAYNEQFFGPGTRLTVL.